A single sample gave rise to the 8 T cell receptor beta chains below, sequenced in a study of blood T cells in healthy people across ages. A second PCR, run for roughly 7 to 11 cycles, used a sample-barcoded 5' primer plus a J-beta primer mix. TCRdb re-derived calls from the 5' RACE reads in MiXCR, one entry per CDR3 protein. Of 800,000 to 950,000 distinct CDR3 sequences in the sample, about 44% were seen once. The sequencing input was blood. These receptors all stem from a man between 25 and 39 years old in good health.

The chain uses TRBV7-6 and TRBJ2-3, with 10 bases aligning to TRBD2. This CDR3 has 16 residues. CDR1 SGHVS and CDR2 FNYEAQ come from the germline V gene. J lost 3 bases, V lost 4 bases, and 7 bases had no gene match. The chain's CDR3 is CASSSLSGGLTDTQYF. CDR3 bases: TGTGCCAGCAGCTCCCTTAGCGGGGGGCTAACAGATACGCAGTATTTT. Combining the CDR3 with reference TRBV7-6 and TRBJ2-3 gives the whole variable domain GAGVSQSPRYKVTKRGQDVALRCDPISGHVSLYWYRQALGQGPEFLTYFNYEAQQDKSGLPNDRFSAERPEGSISTLTIQRTEQRDSAMYRCASSSLSGGLTDTQYFGPGTRLTVL.

The chain employs TRBV18 and TRBJ2-3, with D tentatively TRBD2 (7 bases). V was cut by 3 bases and J by 1 base, with 20 bases left in between. Germline-derived CDR1 and CDR2 are KGHSH and LQKENI. The CDR3 consists of 18 residues. The CDR3 nucleotides read TGTGCCAGCTCACCGGTCCCCCGGGGGGCATCTGGCACAGATACGCAGTATTTT. This sequence encodes CASSPVPRGASGTDTQYF.

This clonotype has just a few counts. The chain is built from TRBV20-1 and TRBJ2-3; D uncertain. This CDR3 comprises 14 residues. Deletions cut 1 base from V and 2 bases from J, with 10 bases between. Germline V gene data show CDR1 as DFQATT and CDR2 as SNEGSKA (reference sequence). The CDR3 DNA follows: TGCAGTGCTAGAGTATCCTTCCTCACAGATACGCAGTATTTT. Residues: CSARVSFLTDTQYF.

This clonotype was counted between two and nine times. The chain carries TRBV27 and TRBJ2-7; 7 bases match TRBD2. V trimming: 2 bases; J trimming: 4 bases; junction bases outside the gene matches: 5. Germline CDR1 and CDR2: MNHEY and SMNVEV (reference sequence). CDR3 length equals 14 residues. CDR3 sequence: CASSLGSSGYEQYF. The CDR3 nucleotides read TGTGCCAGCAGTTTAGGTTCTAGCGGATACGAGCAGTACTTC.

About this clonotype: Germline and junction disagree at one end, which may indicate a read error. The chain is built from TRBV29-1 and TRBJ2-2; 9 nucleotides align to TRBD2. Germline CDR1 and CDR2: SQVTM and ANQGSEA. CDR3 length: 12 amino acids. The CDR3: CSGGPSAGELFF. As DNA, the CDR3 is TGTAGCGGGGGCCCCTCCGCCGGGGAGCTGTTTTTT.

This clonotype was observed a few times. The V and J genes are TRBV4-1 and TRBJ2-3; maybe TRBD2 (6 bases). With 3 bases removed from V and 8 bases from J, the gap between germline ends came to 21 bases. This CDR3 comprises 16 residues. From germline, CDR1 is MGHRA and CDR2 YSYEKL. CDR3 sequence (DNA): TGCGCCAGCAGCCATGTCTTCTCCGGGGACGGGGGTACGCAGTATTTT. Translation: CASSHVFSGDGGTQYF.

This clonotype was picked up a small number of times. This chain connects TRBV28 to TRBJ2-3; the match to TRBD1 covers 7 bases. This CDR3 region has 14 residues. Unmatched junction bases numbered 6, after V lost 6 bases and J lost 3 bases. In germline, CDR1 is MDHEN, CDR2 SYDVKM. CDR3 region: CASSTRGSTDTQYF. The CDR3 coding sequence is TGTGCCAGCAGCACCAGGGGGTCAACAGATACGCAGTATTTT. Full variable domain (remainder filled in from reference TRBV28 and TRBJ2-3): DVKVTQSSRYLVKRTGEKVFLECVQDMDHENMFWYRQDPGLGLRLIYFSYDVKMKEKGDIPEGYSVSREKKERFSLILESASTNQTSMYLCASSTRGSTDTQYFGPGTRLTVL.

This clonotype was seen ten or more times. CDR3 coding DNA: TGCGCCAGCAGCCAAGATTCCGGGGCAGGGGCCAACGTCCTGACTTTC. Its protein product is CASSQDSGAGANVLTF. The rearrangement joins TRBV4-3 to TRBJ2-6; D may correspond to TRBD1 or TRBD2 (5 bases each). In germline, CDR1 is LGHNA, CDR2 YSLEER. CDR3 length: 16 residues. The germline V and J ends were trimmed by 0 bases and 4 bases, with 10 bases remaining between them.